Described below is a single TCR beta chain sequence and its context. V was trimmed by 6 bases and J by 5 bases, leaving 8 bases between them. Germline CDR1 is WSHSY and CDR2 is SAAADI. This CDR3 contains 12 residues. Produced via immunoSEQ multiplex PCR; TCRdb's table is partial and in-frame only. The sample consists of some 17,000 clones, 65% to 80% of them appearing once. This record comes from a study of somatic mutations in cytotoxic T cells in rheumatoid arthritis. Material: CD8+ T cells sorted from blood. The chain recombines TRBV10-2 with TRBJ1-5; perhaps TRBD1 as D (5 bases). The clonotype originates from an adult with rheumatoid arthritis. The CDR3 here is CASSTTDQPQHF. DNA of the CDR3: TGCGCCAGCAGCACGACAGATCAGCCCCAGCATTTT.